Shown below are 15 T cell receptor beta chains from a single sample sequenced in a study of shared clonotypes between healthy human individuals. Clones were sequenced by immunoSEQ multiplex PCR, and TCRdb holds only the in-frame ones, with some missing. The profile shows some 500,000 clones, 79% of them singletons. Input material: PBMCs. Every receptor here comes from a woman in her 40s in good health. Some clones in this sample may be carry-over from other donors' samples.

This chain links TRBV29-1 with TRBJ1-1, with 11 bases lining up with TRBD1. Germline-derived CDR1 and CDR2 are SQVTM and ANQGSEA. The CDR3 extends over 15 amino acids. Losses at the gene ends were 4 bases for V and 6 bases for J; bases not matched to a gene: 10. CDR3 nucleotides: TGCAGCGTTGCGGACCGGACAGGGGGCATGTCTGAAGCTTTCTTT. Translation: CSVADRTGGMSEAFF.

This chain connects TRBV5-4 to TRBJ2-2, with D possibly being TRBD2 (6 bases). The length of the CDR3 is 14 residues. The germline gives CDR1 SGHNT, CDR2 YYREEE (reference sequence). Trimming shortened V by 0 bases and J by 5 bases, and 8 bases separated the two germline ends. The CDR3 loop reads CASSLDGSTGELFF. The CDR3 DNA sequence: TGTGCCAGCAGCTTGGACGGGAGTACCGGGGAGCTGTTTTTT.

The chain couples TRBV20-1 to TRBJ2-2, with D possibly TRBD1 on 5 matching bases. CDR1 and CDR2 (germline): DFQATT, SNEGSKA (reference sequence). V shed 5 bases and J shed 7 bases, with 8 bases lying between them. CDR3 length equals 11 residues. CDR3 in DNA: TGCAGTGCTCCGACAGACGGGGAGCTGTTTTTT. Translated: CSAPTDGELFF.

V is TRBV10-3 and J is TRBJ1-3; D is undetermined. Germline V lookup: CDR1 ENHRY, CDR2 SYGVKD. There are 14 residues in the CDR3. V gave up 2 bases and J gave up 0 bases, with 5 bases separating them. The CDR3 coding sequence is TGTGCCATCAGTGAGCCCCGCTCTGGAAACACCATATATTTT. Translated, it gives CAISEPRSGNTIYF.

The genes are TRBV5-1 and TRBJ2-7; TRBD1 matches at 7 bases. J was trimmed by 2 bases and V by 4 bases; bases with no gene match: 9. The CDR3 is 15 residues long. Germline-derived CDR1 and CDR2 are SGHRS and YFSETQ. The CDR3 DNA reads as TGCGCCAGCAGCCTCGGTCCCGGGACAGCCTACGAGCAGTACTTC. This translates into CASSLGPGTAYEQYF.

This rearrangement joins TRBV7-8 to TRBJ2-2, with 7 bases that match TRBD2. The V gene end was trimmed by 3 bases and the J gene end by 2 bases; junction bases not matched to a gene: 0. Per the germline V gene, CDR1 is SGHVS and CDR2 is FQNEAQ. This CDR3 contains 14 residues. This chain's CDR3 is CASSLGLNTGELFF. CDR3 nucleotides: TGTGCCAGCAGCTTGGGACTAAACACCGGGGAGCTGTTTTTT.

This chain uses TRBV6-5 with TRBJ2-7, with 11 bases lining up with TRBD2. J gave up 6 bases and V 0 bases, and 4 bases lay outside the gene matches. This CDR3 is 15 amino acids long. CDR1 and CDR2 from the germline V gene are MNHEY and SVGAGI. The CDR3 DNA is TGTGCCAGCAGTTACTCGATAGGGACTAGCGGCGAGCAGTACTTC. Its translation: CASSYSIGTSGEQYF.

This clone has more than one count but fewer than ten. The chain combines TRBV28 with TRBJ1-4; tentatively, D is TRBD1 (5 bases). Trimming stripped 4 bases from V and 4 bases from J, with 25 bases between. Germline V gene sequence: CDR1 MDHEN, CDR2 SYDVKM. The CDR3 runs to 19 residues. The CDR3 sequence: CASSYGGAQGQGGNEKLFF. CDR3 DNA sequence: TGTGCCAGCAGTTACGGTGGTGCGCAGGGTCAGGGTGGTAATGAAAAACTGTTTTTT. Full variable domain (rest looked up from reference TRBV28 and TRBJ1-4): DVKVTQSSRYLVKRTGEKVFLECVQDMDHENMFWYRQDPGLGLRLIYFSYDVKMKEKGDIPEGYSVSREKKERFSLILESASTNQTSMYLCASSYGGAQGQGGNEKLFFGSGTQLSVL.

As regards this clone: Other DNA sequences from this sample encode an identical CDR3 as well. The CDR3 coding sequence is TGCGCCAGCAGCTTAGCGTTAGAAGAGACCCAGTACTTC. Translating gives CASSLALEETQYF. The chain employs TRBV5-1 and TRBJ2-5; D gene ambiguous. Trimming shortened V by 2 bases and J by 3 bases, and 8 bases separated the two germline ends. Germline loops: CDR1 SGHRS, CDR2 YFSETQ. The CDR3 sequence is 13 residues long. Complete variable domain (other parts from reference TRBV5-1 and TRBJ2-5): KAGVTQTPRYLIKTRGQQVTLSCSPISGHRSVSWYQQTPGQGLQFLFEYFSETQRNKGNFPGRFSGRQFSNSRSEMNVSTLELGDSALYLCASSLALEETQYFGPGTRLLVL.

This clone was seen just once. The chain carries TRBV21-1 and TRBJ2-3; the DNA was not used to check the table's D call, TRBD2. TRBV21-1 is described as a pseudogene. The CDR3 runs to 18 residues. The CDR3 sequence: CASQGAASGRAVADTQYF. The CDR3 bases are TGTGCCAGCCAAGGGGCGGCTAGCGGGAGGGCGGTCGCAGATACGCAGTATTTT.

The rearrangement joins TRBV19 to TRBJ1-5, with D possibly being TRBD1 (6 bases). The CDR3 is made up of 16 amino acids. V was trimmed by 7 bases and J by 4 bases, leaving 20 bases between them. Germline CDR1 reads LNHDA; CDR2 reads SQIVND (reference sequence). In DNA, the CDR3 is TGTGCCAGTACCGGGCTCATATGGACAGAGAATCAGCCCCAGCATTTT. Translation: CASTGLIWTENQPQHF.

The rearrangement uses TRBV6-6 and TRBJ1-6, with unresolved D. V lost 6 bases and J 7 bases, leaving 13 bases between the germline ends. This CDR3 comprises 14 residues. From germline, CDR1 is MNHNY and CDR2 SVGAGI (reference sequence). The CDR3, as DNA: TGTGCCAGCAGGCCGGATGGGTCGAATTCACCCCTCCACTTT. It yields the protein CASRPDGSNSPLHF.

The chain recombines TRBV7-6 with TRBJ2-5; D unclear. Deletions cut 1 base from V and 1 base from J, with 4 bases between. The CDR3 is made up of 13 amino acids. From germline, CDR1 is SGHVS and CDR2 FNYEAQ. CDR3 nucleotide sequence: TGTGCCAGCAGCTTAGTTAGCCAAGAGACCCAGTACTTC. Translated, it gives CASSLVSQETQYF. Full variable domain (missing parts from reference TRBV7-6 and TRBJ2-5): GAGVSQSPRYKVTKRGQDVALRCDPISGHVSLYWYRQALGQGPEFLTYFNYEAQQDKSGLPNDRFSAERPEGSISTLTIQRTEQRDSAMYRCASSLVSQETQYFGPGTRLLVL.

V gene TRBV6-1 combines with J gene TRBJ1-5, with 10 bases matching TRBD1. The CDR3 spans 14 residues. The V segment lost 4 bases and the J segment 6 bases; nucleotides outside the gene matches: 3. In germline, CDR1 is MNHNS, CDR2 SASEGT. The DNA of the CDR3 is TGTGCCAGCAGTGCGACAGGGGGCGTTCAGCCCCAGCATTTT. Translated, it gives CASSATGGVQPQHF.

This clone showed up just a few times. The CDR3 DNA follows: TGCGCCAGCAGTCAAGCTCCGGGGACAGAGATCAATGAGCAGTTCTTC. Protein product: CASSQAPGTEINEQFF. The chain employs TRBV23-1 and TRBJ2-1; 7 bases are a match to TRBD1. TRBV23-1 is labeled an ORF, and its function is uncertain. The CDR3 length is 16 residues. V dropped 2 bases and J dropped 6; count of bases not matched to a gene: 10.